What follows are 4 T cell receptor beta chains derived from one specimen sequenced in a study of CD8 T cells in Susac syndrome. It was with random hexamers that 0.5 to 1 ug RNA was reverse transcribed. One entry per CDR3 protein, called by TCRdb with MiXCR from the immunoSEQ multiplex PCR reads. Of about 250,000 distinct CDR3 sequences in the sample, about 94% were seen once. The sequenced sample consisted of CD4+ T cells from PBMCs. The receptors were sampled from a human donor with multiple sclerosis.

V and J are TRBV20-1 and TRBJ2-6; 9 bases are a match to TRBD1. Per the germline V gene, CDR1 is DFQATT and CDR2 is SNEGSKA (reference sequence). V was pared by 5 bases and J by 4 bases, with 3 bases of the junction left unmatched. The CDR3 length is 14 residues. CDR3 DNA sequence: TGCAGTGCTGGACAGGGGAACGGGGCCAACGTCCTGACTTTC. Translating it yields CSAGQGNGANVLTF.

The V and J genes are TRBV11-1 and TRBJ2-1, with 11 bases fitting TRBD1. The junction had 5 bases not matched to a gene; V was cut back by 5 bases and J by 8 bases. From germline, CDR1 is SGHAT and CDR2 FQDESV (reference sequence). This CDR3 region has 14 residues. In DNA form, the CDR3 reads TGTGCCAGCAGCGGACAGGGGGCGGGTGATGAGCAGTTCTTC. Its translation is CASSGQGAGDEQFF. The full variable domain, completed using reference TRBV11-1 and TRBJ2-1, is EAEVAQSPRYKITEKSQAVAFWCDPISGHATLYWYRQILGQGPELLVQFQDESVVDDSQLPKDRFSAERLKGVDSTLKIQPAELGDSAMYLCASSGQGAGDEQFFGPGTRLTVL.

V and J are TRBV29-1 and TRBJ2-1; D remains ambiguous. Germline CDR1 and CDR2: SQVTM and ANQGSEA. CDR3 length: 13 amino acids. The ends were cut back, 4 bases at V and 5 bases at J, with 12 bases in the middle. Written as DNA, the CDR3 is TGCAGCGTTGGGTCCCGATTAAACAATGAGCAGTTCTTC. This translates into CSVGSRLNNEQFF.

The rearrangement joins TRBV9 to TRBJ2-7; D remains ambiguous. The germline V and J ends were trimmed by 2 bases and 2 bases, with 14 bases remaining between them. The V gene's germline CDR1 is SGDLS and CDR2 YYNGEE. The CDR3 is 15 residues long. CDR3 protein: CASSVLPGQTYEQYF. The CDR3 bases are TGTGCCAGCAGCGTTCTACCGGGCCAAACCTACGAGCAGTACTTC.